These 22 T cell receptor beta chains were sequenced from one sample in a study of shared clonotypes between healthy human individuals. The data were produced by immunoSEQ multiplex PCR, yet TCRdb's version contains in-frame clones alone and is incomplete. The table shows approximately 2,300,000 clones, with less than 95% occurring only once. Material for sequencing was naive CD4+ T cells from PBMCs. Regarding subset: CD45RA+ positively selected. Every receptor here comes from a man between 18 and 35 years old in good health. Some clones in this sample may be carry-over from other donors' samples.

This clone has just one count. The V gene is TRBV7-2, the J gene TRBJ1-2; TRBD1 is a possible D gene (5 bases). Germline CDR1 is SGHTA and CDR2 is FQGNSA. The V end was cut by 5 bases, the J end by 8 bases, with 24 bases between. This CDR3 spans 16 amino acids. The CDR3 coding sequence is TGTGCCAGCAGCCTGATACCTGGGACGGGCCCCGCCGGCTACACCTTC. Amino acids: CASSLIPGTGPAGYTF.

The CDR3 spells CASSVYEGGTEAFF. The DNA for the CDR3 is TGTGCCAGCAGCGTATATGAAGGGGGCACTGAAGCTTTCTTT. V usage is TRBV9 and J usage is TRBJ1-1, with D perhaps matching TRBD1 (6 bases). The CDR3 has 14 residues. V gave up 1 base and J gave up 4 bases, with 11 bases separating them. Germline loops: CDR1 SGDLS, CDR2 YYNGEE.

This chain joins TRBV4-1 and TRBJ1-2; 7 bases match TRBD1. Germline lookup yields CDR1 MGHRA and CDR2 YSYEKL. The CDR3 loop spans 14 amino acids. Unmatched junction bases numbered 8, after V lost 2 bases and J lost 8 bases. Written as DNA, the CDR3 is TGCGCCAGCAGCCAACCAGGGAAGGGGGCCGGCTACACCTTC. Translating gives CASSQPGKGAGYTF.

This clone appeared a single time. The rearrangement joins TRBV6-5 to TRBJ1-1, with D maybe TRBD1 (6 bases). Trimming shortened V by 3 bases and J by 7 bases, and 18 bases separated the two germline ends. The CDR3 runs to 15 residues. Germline V lookup: CDR1 MNHEY, CDR2 SVGAGI. CDR3 sequence reads: CASSYYPGLRGEAFF. The CDR3 bases are TGTGCCAGCAGTTATTACCCTGGACTCAGGGGTGAAGCTTTCTTT.

This rearrangement joins TRBV12-5 to TRBJ1-1; perhaps TRBD1 as D (6 bases). Trimming took off 6 bases at V and 4 bases at J, with 12 bases between the two ends. The CDR3 spans 13 residues. Germline-derived CDR1 and CDR2 are LGHNT and FRNRAP. The CDR3 coding sequence is TGTGCTAGTGGCGCCCAAGGGGGCACTGAAGCTTTCTTT. Residues: CASGAQGGTEAFF.

This chain connects TRBV27 to TRBJ1-2; D call uncertain. The V end lost 2 bases, the J end lost 2 bases, and 6 bases lay between the germline ends. Germline V gives CDR1 MNHEY, CDR2 SMNVEV (reference sequence). CDR3 length equals 13 residues. The CDR3 DNA is TGTGCCAGCAGTTTAGAGGGAAACTATGGCTACACCTTC. Amino acid sequence: CASSLEGNYGYTF.

The chain combines TRBV11-1 with TRBJ2-1, with a tentative D call TRBD2 (5 bases). Trimming cost V 2 bases and J 4 bases, with 6 bases left between them. Germline CDR1 SGHAT, CDR2 FQDESV (reference sequence). The CDR3 is 13 amino acids. Here the CDR3 reads CASSLRRYNEQFF. The CDR3 nucleotides read TGTGCCAGCAGCTTACGGAGGTACAATGAGCAGTTCTTC.

This chain uses TRBV10-1 with TRBJ1-4, with unresolved D. Per germline, CDR1 WNHNN and CDR2 SYGVQD (reference sequence). With 3 bases removed from V and 8 bases from J, the gap between germline ends came to 1 base. The length of the CDR3 is 10 residues. DNA for the CDR3: TGCGCCAGCAGTGACGAAAAACTGTTTTTT. It codes for CASSDEKLFF.

V usage is TRBV7-8 and J usage is TRBJ2-5, with D tentatively TRBD2 (5 bases). Germline V CDR1 and CDR2: SGHVS, FQNEAQ. This CDR3 has 16 amino acids. V was cut by 7 bases and J by 5 bases, with 23 bases left in between. The CDR3 nucleotides read TGTGCCAGCACCCCCGGGCGGGTACAGTTGTTTGAGACCCAGTACTTC. It encodes CASTPGRVQLFETQYF.

The chain links TRBV4-2 to TRBJ2-2; D gene uncertain. V was clipped by 0 bases and J by 2 bases, with 13 bases between them. This CDR3 is 17 amino acids long. Germline-derived CDR1 and CDR2 are LGHNA and YNFKEQ. CDR3 sequence (DNA): TGTGCCAGCAGCCAAGATATCGGAGCTCTTAACACCGGGGAGCTGTTTTTT. This codes for CASSQDIGALNTGELFF.

V and J are TRBV5-4 and TRBJ2-3; D is undetermined. V lost 4 bases and J lost 0, with 15 bases in between. Germline lookup yields CDR1 SGHNT and CDR2 YYREEE (reference sequence). This CDR3 has 16 residues. In DNA form, the CDR3 reads TGTGCCAGCAGCGGAAGGACGGCTTTAAGCACAGATACGCAGTATTTT. This translates into CASSGRTALSTDTQYF.

The V and J genes are TRBV6-5 and TRBJ2-7, with D perhaps matching TRBD1 or TRBD2 (7 bases each). This CDR3 is built from 15 residues. Deletions cut 2 bases from V and 6 bases from J, with 17 bases between. Germline V gene lookup returns CDR1 MNHEY and CDR2 SVGAGI. CDR3 amino acids: CASSYGGAGGGEQYF. The CDR3 DNA sequence: TGTGCCAGCAGTTACGGGGGGGCAGGGGGAGGCGAGCAGTACTTC.

The DNA for the CDR3 is TGTGCCAGCGGAACGCAGGGCGGGAATCAGCCCCAGCATTTT. It translates to CASGTQGGNQPQHF. V and J are TRBV2 and TRBJ1-5; a weak D match, TRBD1 (5 bases). CDR1 is SNHLY, CDR2 FYNNEI, per germline. The CDR3 contains 14 residues. Trimming shortened V by 8 bases and J by 4 bases, and 15 bases separated the two germline ends.

The chain uses TRBV25-1 and TRBJ1-2, with D unclear. The CDR3 length is 14 residues. Germline V gives CDR1 MGHDK, CDR2 SYGVNS. V was clipped by 3 bases and J by 2 bases, with 10 bases between them. The CDR3 region has the DNA TGTGCCAGCAGTGACCCGGGAGGCAACTATGGCTACACCTTC. This encodes CASSDPGGNYGYTF.

Comment on this clone: Within the sample, other DNA sequences also encode this same CDR3. This chain uses TRBV9 with TRBJ2-3; possible D gene TRBD1, 6 bases. The germline V gene encodes CDR1 SGDLS and CDR2 YYNGEE. Trimming pared 3 bases from V and 1 base from J, leaving 9 bases between. The CDR3 sequence is 14 residues long. DNA of the CDR3: TGTGCCAGCAGCGGGACAGTTGGCACAGATACGCAGTATTTT. This encodes CASSGTVGTDTQYF.

This chain connects TRBV11-2 to TRBJ2-3, with 10 bases matching TRBD2. This CDR3 has 17 residues. CDR1 is SGHAT and CDR2 is FQNNGV in the germline V gene. With V trimmed by 5 bases and J by 0 bases, 8 bases remained unmatched. CDR3 DNA sequence: TGTGCCAGCAGCCTCCGGGCTAGCGGGGGAAGCACAGATACGCAGTATTTT. Its protein product is CASSLRASGGSTDTQYF.

The chain employs TRBV11-2 and TRBJ1-4; D is ambiguous. Per germline, CDR1 SGHAT and CDR2 FQNNGV. The CDR3 is 14 residues long. Trimming took 1 base from V and 8 from J, leaving 11 bases between them. CDR3 protein: CASSLVSAWEKLFF. CDR3 bases: TGTGCCAGCAGCTTAGTATCGGCTTGGGAAAAACTGTTTTTT.

The rearrangement uses TRBV5-4 and TRBJ2-7; D is possibly TRBD1 (6 bases). With 0 bases removed from V and 2 bases from J, the gap between germline ends came to 18 bases. The germline gives CDR1 SGHNT, CDR2 YYREEE (reference sequence). The CDR3 totals 17 residues. CDR3 DNA: TGTGCCAGCAGCTTGGCTGGGGGCCGGGACAAGACCTACGAGCAGTACTTC. Translated, it gives CASSLAGGRDKTYEQYF.

In this sample, this clone turned up once. V usage is TRBV6-1 and J usage is TRBJ2-3; D gene uncertain. This CDR3 spans 15 amino acids. Germline-derived CDR1 and CDR2 are MNHNS and SASEGT. V was clipped by 4 bases and J by 0 bases, with 11 bases between them. CDR3 in amino acids: CASSVILTSTDTQYF. The CDR3 nucleotides read TGTGCCAGCAGTGTTATATTAACTAGCACAGATACGCAGTATTTT.

The V call is TRBV7-3, the J call TRBJ2-2; 8 nucleotides align to TRBD2. Germline V gene data show CDR1 as SGHTA and CDR2 as FQGTGA. With V trimmed by 2 bases and J by 6 bases, 8 bases remained unmatched. There are 16 residues in the CDR3. The CDR3 bases are TGTGCCAGCAGCTTAGCGGGACTAGGGTTGCCCGGGGAGCTGTTTTTT. This translates into CASSLAGLGLPGELFF. The whole variable domain, filled in from reference TRBV7-3 and TRBJ2-2, reads GAGVSQTPSNKVTEKGKYVELRCDPISGHTALYWYRQSLGQGPEFLIYFQGTGAADDSGLPNDRFFAVRPEGSVSTLKIQRTERGDSAVYLCASSLAGLGLPGELFFGEGSRLTVL.

The chain couples TRBV15 to TRBJ2-3; TRBD1 aligns across 7 bases. V was clipped by 4 bases and J by 0 bases; unmatched bases: 4. The length of the CDR3 is 15 residues. Germline loops: CDR1 LNHNV, CDR2 YYDKDF (reference sequence). CDR3 sequence (DNA): TGTGCCACCAGCATCCGACAGGGTAGCACAGATACGCAGTATTTT. The encoded protein is CATSIRQGSTDTQYF.

The gene calls are TRBV7-2 and TRBJ2-1, with D maybe TRBD1 (5 bases). Germline CDR1 SGHTA, CDR2 FQGNSA. Between the trimmed V and J ends, which lost 7 bases and 3 bases, there was a span of 16 bases. This CDR3 contains 15 residues. CDR3 region: CASTVGQVVYNEQFF. The CDR3, as DNA: TGTGCCAGCACCGTGGGGCAGGTAGTCTACAATGAGCAGTTCTTC. The whole variable domain, remainder taken from reference TRBV7-2 and TRBJ2-1, is GAGVSQSPSNKVTEKGKDVELRCDPISGHTALYWYRQSLGQGLEFLIYFQGNSAPDKSGLPSDRFSAERTGGSVSTLTIQRTQQEDSAVYLCASTVGQVVYNEQFFGPGTRLTVL.